This TCR beta chain appears in the sequencing data of a study of response to subunit inactivated influenza vaccine. General observations from the study: It was the authors' suggestion that each seasonal influenza vaccination recruits few new T cells.

TCRdb called the RT-PCR reads again in MiXCR, with one record for every CDR3 protein. The sample carries about 650,000 distinct CDR3 sequences, around 14% recorded once. A word on this clonotype: The target antigen is unknown.

The CDR3 loop spans 15 amino acids. The V end lost 0 bases, the J end lost 4 bases, and 9 bases lay between the germline ends. Germline V CDR1 and CDR2: KGHDR, SFDVKD. The chain uses TRBV24-1 and TRBJ2-1; D is ambiguous. This specimen consisted of PBMCs from blood, obtained approximately 12 days after vaccination. This clonotype was obtained from a man over 45 who received an inactivated influenza vaccine. DNA for the CDR3: TGTGCCACCAGTGATTTGCAAGGCCAATACAATGAGCAGTTCTTC. Translating it yields CATSDLQGQYNEQFF.